The entry below describes one T cell receptor (beta chain). TCRdb fed the RT-PCR reads into MiXCR, producing one record per CDR3 protein. Seen here are approximately 530,000 distinct CDR3 sequences, 10% to 15% observed once, and the top ten hold approximately 14%. V lost 4 bases and J lost 7, with 19 bases in between. The CDR3 consists of 15 residues. Germline assignment: CDR1 SGHRS and CDR2 YFSETQ. The data are from a study of response to subunit inactivated influenza vaccine. The source material was PBMCs from blood, sampled more than 35 days after vaccination. The chain has TRBV5-1 and TRBJ2-3; D may be TRBD1 or TRBD2 (6 bases each). The sequence was collected from a man aged 50-59 years who received an inactivated influenza vaccine. The CDR3 is CASSGGGNVENTQYF. The CDR3 DNA reads as TGCGCCAGCAGCGGGGGCGGGAATGTGGAAAATACGCAGTATTTT.